This TCR beta chain emerged from a study of blood T cell repertoires in COVID-19. Study at large: Researchers got acute and convalescent COVID-19 samples from the United States, Italy and Spain.

Under the authors' procedure: Amplification from reference gene primers served as the basis for estimated nucleated cell counts. Some clones are missing from TCRdb's copy, which holds only in-frame ones; the method was immunoSEQ multiplex PCR. The DNA was the basis for D and trimming; V, J and clone size are from that table. The sample includes fewer than 70,000 clones, roughly nine tenths seen only once; the top ten take 8% to 9%. The germline V gene encodes CDR1 ENHRY and CDR2 SYGVKD. There are 11 residues in the CDR3. V was pared by 8 bases and J by 1 base, with 5 bases between. This clone turned up a few times.

This sequence was found in a woman in her sixties or seventies with active COVID-19. Sequencing was performed on peripheral blood. The gene calls are TRBV10-3 and TRBJ1-1, with D perhaps TRBD1 (5 bases). CDR3 coding DNA: TGTGCCATCGGGGCGAACACTGAAGCTTTCTTT. This codes for CAIGANTEAFF.